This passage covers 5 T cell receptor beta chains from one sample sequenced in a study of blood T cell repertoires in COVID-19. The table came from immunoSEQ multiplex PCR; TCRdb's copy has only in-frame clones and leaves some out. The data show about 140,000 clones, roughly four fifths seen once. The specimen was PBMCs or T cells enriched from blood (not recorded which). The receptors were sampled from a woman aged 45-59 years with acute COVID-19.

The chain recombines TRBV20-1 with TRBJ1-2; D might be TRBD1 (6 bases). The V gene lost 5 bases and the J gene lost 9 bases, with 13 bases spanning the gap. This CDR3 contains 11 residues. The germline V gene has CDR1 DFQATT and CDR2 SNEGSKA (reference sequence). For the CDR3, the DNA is TGCAGTGCTCGGACAGACTGGAGCTACACCTTC. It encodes CSARTDWSYTF.

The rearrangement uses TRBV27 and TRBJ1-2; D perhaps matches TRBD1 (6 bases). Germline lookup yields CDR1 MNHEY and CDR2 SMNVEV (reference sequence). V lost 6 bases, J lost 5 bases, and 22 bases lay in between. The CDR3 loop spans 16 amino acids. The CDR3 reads CASRKGGTGKGYGYTF. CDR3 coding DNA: TGTGCCAGCAGGAAGGGGGGGACCGGGAAAGGGTATGGCTACACCTTC.

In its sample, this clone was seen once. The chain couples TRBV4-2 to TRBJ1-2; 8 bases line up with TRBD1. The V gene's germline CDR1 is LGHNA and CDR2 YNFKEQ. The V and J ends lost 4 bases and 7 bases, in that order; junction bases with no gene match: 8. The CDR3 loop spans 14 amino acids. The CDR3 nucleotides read TGTGCCAGCAGCCGATCCGGACAGGGCGGTGGCTACACCTTC. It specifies CASSRSGQGGGYTF.

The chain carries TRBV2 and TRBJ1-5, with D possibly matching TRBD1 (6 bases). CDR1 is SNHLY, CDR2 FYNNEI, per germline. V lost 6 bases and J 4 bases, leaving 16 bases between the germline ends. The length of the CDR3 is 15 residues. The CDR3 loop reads CASSEQGRNNQPQHF. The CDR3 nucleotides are TGTGCCAGCAGCGAACAGGGAAGGAATAATCAGCCCCAGCATTTT.

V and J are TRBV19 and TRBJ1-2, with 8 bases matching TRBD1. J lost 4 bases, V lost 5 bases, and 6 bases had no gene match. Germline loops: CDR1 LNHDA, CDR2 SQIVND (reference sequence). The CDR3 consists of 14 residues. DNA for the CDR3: TGTGCCAGTAGTCCACAGGGGGTCGGCTATGGCTACACCTTC. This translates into CASSPQGVGYGYTF.